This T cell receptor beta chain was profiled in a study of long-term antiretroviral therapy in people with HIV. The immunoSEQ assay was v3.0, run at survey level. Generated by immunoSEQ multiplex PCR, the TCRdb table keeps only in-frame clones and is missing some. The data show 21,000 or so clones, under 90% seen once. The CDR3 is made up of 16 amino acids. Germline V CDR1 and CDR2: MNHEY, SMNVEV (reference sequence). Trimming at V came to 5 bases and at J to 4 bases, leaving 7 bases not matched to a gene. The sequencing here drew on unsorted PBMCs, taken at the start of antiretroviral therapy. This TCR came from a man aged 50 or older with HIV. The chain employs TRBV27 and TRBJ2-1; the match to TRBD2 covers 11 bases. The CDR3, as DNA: TGTGCCAGCAGTGCCTATAGCGGGAGGGAATACAATGAGCAGTTCTTC. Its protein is CASSAYSGREYNEQFF.